Sequencing of this TCR beta chain was carried out in a study of blood T cell repertoires in COVID-19. Study information: Collection of acute and convalescent COVID-19 samples took place in the United States, Italy and Spain. The analysed material was cDNA or gDNA that came from T cells, B-cell-depleted T cells, or PBMCs.

Patients at the Seattle site were enrolled during active infection and followed longitudinally. V was shortened by 4 bases and J by 0 bases, with 7 bases between the two germline ends. Germline values: CDR1 SEHNR, CDR2 FQNEAQ (reference sequence). The CDR3 sequence is 13 residues long. Assay used: immunoSEQ multiplex PCR; TCRdb lists only in-frame clones, some missing. The sample holds around 290,000 clones, approximately 90% seen once. The sequenced sample consisted of peripheral blood. The chain has TRBV7-9 and TRBJ2-7; D unclear. This receptor was obtained from a woman aged 25 to 39 with COVID-19, enrolled during active disease. The CDR3 coding sequence is TGTGCCAGCAGCTCCCAGGTCTCCTACGAGCAGTACTTC. Translated, it gives CASSSQVSYEQYF.